These 25 T cell receptor beta chains share one sample of origin, sequenced in a study of cytomegalovirus exposure and HLA in healthy donors. Researchers ran the PCR with 60 Vbeta and 13 Jbeta primers. Here immunoSEQ multiplex PCR was the method, and the copy in TCRdb shows in-frame clones only, minus some. The data hold 70,000 to 95,000 clones, with 75% observed a single time. Material for sequencing was PBMCs. Receptors were obtained from a man aged 35 to 55 in good health and CMV-seronegative.

This chain connects TRBV6-1 to TRBJ1-2; no clear D gene. Germline CDR1 and CDR2: MNHNS and SASEGT. The CDR3 contains 13 residues. V shed 6 bases and J shed 4 bases, with 12 bases lying between them. This CDR3 reads CASSPVYVYGYTF. The CDR3 DNA reads as TGTGCCAGCAGCCCCGTGTATGTCTATGGCTACACCTTC.

Notes on this clone: The junction shows a germline mismatch at one end, possibly a read error. The DNA of the CDR3 is TGCGACAGCAGCCAAGTTTTCGGAGGAGAGATGAACACTGAAGCTTTCTTT. Amino acids: CDSSQVFGGEMNTEAFF. The V gene is TRBV4-1, the J gene TRBJ1-1; D gene unclear. CDR1 and CDR2 (germline): MGHRA, YSYEKL. This CDR3 contains 17 residues.

This sequence joins TRBV9 and TRBJ2-7, with a possible D match to TRBD1 (6 bases). The germline V and J ends were trimmed by 3 bases and 6 bases, with 16 bases remaining between them. Germline V gives CDR1 SGDLS, CDR2 YYNGEE. The CDR3 has 14 amino acids. This CDR3 reads CASSGGHVAGEQYF. CDR3 DNA sequence: TGTGCCAGCAGCGGGGGACATGTGGCGGGCGAGCAGTACTTC.

This clone appeared once. The V and J genes are TRBV5-1 and TRBJ1-4, with 9 bases fitting TRBD1. Trimming cost V 4 bases and J 8 bases; bases outside gene matches: 9. The CDR3 contains 15 residues. The germline gives CDR1 SGHRS, CDR2 YFSETQ. CDR3 sequence reads: CASSIRTGAGEKLFF. The DNA of the CDR3 is TGCGCCAGCAGCATAAGGACAGGGGCGGGAGAAAAACTGTTTTTT.

This clone was seen only a few times. The chain links TRBV28 to TRBJ1-5; no reliable D call. The CDR3 is 13 amino acids. Germline CDR1 is MDHEN and CDR2 is SYDVKM. V lost 4 bases to trimming and J lost 6 bases, with 10 bases between them. The CDR3 sequence: CASSSRGVQPQHF. Written as DNA, the CDR3 is TGTGCCAGCAGTTCACGAGGTGTTCAGCCCCAGCATTTT.

This clone was counted only a few times. The gene calls are TRBV7-9 and TRBJ1-1; D ambiguous. CDR3 length: 13 amino acids. The V end was cut by 5 bases, the J end by 6 bases, with 13 bases between. The germline gives CDR1 SEHNR, CDR2 FQNEAQ (reference sequence). The CDR3 protein is CASSQFDGAEAFF. The CDR3 DNA reads as TGTGCCAGCAGCCAATTCGACGGGGCTGAAGCTTTCTTT.

The rearrangement uses TRBV4-1 and TRBJ1-5; D remains ambiguous. CDR1 is MGHRA and CDR2 is YSYEKL in the germline V gene. With 0 bases removed from V and 8 bases from J, the gap between germline ends came to 17 bases. The CDR3 length is 16 residues. For the CDR3, the DNA is TGCGCCAGCAGCCAAGATACCAGTCCCCTTTTGGAGCCCCAGCATTTT. It encodes CASSQDTSPLLEPQHF.

The chain combines TRBV29-1 with TRBJ1-2; weak D call: TRBD1 (5 bases). The V end was cut by 3 bases, the J end by 7 bases, with 12 bases between. Per germline, CDR1 SQVTM and CDR2 ANQGSEA. This CDR3 has 12 residues. For the CDR3, the DNA is TGCAGCGTTGATGTGGGGGGAGCTGGCTACACCTTC. Its translation: CSVDVGGAGYTF.

This clone was picked up a small number of times. The sample carries other DNA sequences with the same CDR3. The chain couples TRBV6-5 to TRBJ2-7; 10 nucleotides agree with TRBD1. This CDR3 comprises 13 residues. The germline gives CDR1 MNHEY, CDR2 SVGAGI. Losses at the gene ends were 6 bases for V and 5 bases for J; bases not matched to a gene: 4. The CDR3 bases are TGTGCCAGCAGGAGGGACAGGGGCCACGAGCAGTACTTC. Protein: CASRRDRGHEQYF.

The CDR3 loop is CATSRVGTQNQPQHF. Written as DNA, the CDR3 is TGTGCCACCAGCAGAGTCGGGACACAGAATCAGCCCCAGCATTTT. The genes are TRBV15 and TRBJ1-5; D may be TRBD1 (6 bases). Germline loops: CDR1 LNHNV, CDR2 YYDKDF (reference sequence). The CDR3 is 15 amino acids. V lost 1 base and J lost 4, with 11 bases in between.

This clone was counted once. The J gene is TRBJ2-7, the V gene TRBV14; D not certain. The V end was cut by 1 base, the J end by 0 bases, with 13 bases between. The CDR3 is 16 residues long. Germline V gives CDR1 SGHDN, CDR2 FVKESK. The DNA for the CDR3 is TGTGCCAGCAGCCAAGTTGAAGAAAAGAGCTCCTACGAGCAGTACTTC. Translation gives CASSQVEEKSSYEQYF.

The rearrangement links TRBV2 to TRBJ1-5; D gene uncertain. The CDR3 totals 12 residues. CDR1 and CDR2 (germline): SNHLY, FYNNEI. V was clipped by 4 bases and J by 7 bases, with 8 bases between them. The CDR3 nucleotides read TGTGCCAGCAGTGCACAACACCAGCCCCAGCATTTT. It specifies CASSAQHQPQHF.

This chain uses TRBV7-9 with TRBJ2-3; TRBD1 agrees at 7 bases. V lost 2 bases, J lost 0 bases, and 2 bases stayed unmatched. CDR1 SEHNR and CDR2 FQNEAQ come from the germline V gene (reference sequence). The CDR3 has 15 amino acids. Here the CDR3 reads CASSLSRGSTDTQYF. As DNA, the CDR3 is TGTGCCAGCAGCTTAAGCAGGGGGAGCACAGATACGCAGTATTTT.

This chain joins TRBV5-6 and TRBJ2-3; 8 bases match TRBD1. The junction had 10 bases not matched to a gene; V was cut back by 2 bases and J by 8 bases. CDR1 SGHDT and CDR2 YYEEEE come from the germline V gene. The CDR3 covers 15 residues. Here the CDR3 reads CASSLPGQEGSTQYF. The CDR3 DNA sequence: TGTGCCAGCAGCTTACCGGGACAGGAGGGGAGTACGCAGTATTTT.

V and J are TRBV6-6 and TRBJ1-1; D might be TRBD1 (5 bases). This CDR3 comprises 13 residues. V was trimmed by 8 bases and J by 6 bases, leaving 16 bases between them. CDR1 and CDR2 (germline): MNHNY, SVGAGI (reference sequence). CDR3 in DNA: TGTGCCAGCCTCCCAAGGTCGGGGGCTGAAGCTTTCTTT. Its translation: CASLPRSGAEAFF.

This clone has a single count. V and J are TRBV6-4 and TRBJ2-1, with D tentatively TRBD2 (5 bases). V was cut by 5 bases and J by 7 bases, with 15 bases left in between. CDR3 size: 14 residues. Germline assignment: CDR1 MRHNA and CDR2 SNTAGT. This CDR3 reads CASSPRELGNEQFF. The CDR3 DNA sequence: TGTGCCAGCAGTCCCCGGGAATTAGGGAATGAGCAGTTCTTC.

The CDR3 loop is CASSILRDKNQPQHF. The CDR3 nucleotides are TGTGCCAGTAGTATCCTCCGGGACAAGAATCAGCCCCAGCATTTT. The chain is built from TRBV19 and TRBJ1-5; D possibly corresponds to TRBD1 (6 bases). Germline loops: CDR1 LNHDA, CDR2 SQIVND (reference sequence). V shed 3 bases and J shed 4 bases, with 13 bases lying between them. CDR3 size: 15 residues.

The chain is built from TRBV5-4 and TRBJ1-2; TRBD1 might be the D (6 bases). CDR1 is SGHNT, CDR2 YYREEE, per germline (reference sequence). V was cut by 4 bases and J by 7 bases, with 17 bases left in between. CDR3 length equals 14 residues. The CDR3 sequence: CASSVAQGRGGYTF. CDR3 DNA sequence: TGTGCCAGCAGCGTAGCACAGGGAAGGGGTGGCTACACCTTC.

The V and J genes are TRBV11-2 and TRBJ2-4; perhaps TRBD1 as D (5 bases). The CDR3 spans 11 residues. The germline V gene has CDR1 SGHAT and CDR2 FQNNGV. Trimming removed 5 bases at V and 10 bases at J, with 9 bases between. The CDR3 coding sequence is TGTGCCAGCAGCAAACAGGTTATTCAGTACTTC. Amino acid sequence: CASSKQVIQYF. The full variable domain, its missing parts supplied by reference TRBV11-2 and TRBJ2-4, is EAGVAQSPRYKIIEKRQSVAFWCNPISGHATLYWYQQILGQGPKLLIQFQNNGVVDDSQLPKDRFSAERLKGVDSTLKIQPAKLEDSAVYLCASSKQVIQYFGAGTRLSVL.

V and J are TRBV7-2 and TRBJ2-4, with D maybe TRBD2 (5 bases). The CDR3 consists of 19 residues. Between the trimmed V and J ends, which lost 9 bases and 0 bases, there was a span of 27 bases. The germline gives CDR1 SGHTA, CDR2 FQGNSA. CDR3 loop: CASSSLGLLGVSAKNIQYF. The CDR3 nucleotides read TGTGCCAGTTCCTCACTCGGCTTGCTGGGAGTTTCAGCCAAAAACATTCAGTACTTC. The entire variable domain, with the rest obtained from reference TRBV7-2 and TRBJ2-4, is as follows: GAGVSQSPSNKVTEKGKDVELRCDPISGHTALYWYRQSLGQGLEFLIYFQGNSAPDKSGLPSDRFSAERTGGSVSTLTIQRTQQEDSAVYLCASSSLGLLGVSAKNIQYFGAGTRLSVL.

This chain connects TRBV6-1 to TRBJ2-6, with D unclear. This CDR3 contains 15 residues. Germline V gene data show CDR1 as MNHNS and CDR2 as SASEGT. V was shortened by 7 bases and J by 0 bases, with 10 bases between the two germline ends. DNA for the CDR3: TGTGCCAGCACCGTGAGTCTCTCTGGGGCCAACGTCCTGACTTTC. It yields the protein CASTVSLSGANVLTF.

This chain joins TRBV18 and TRBJ1-1, with unresolved D. The CDR3 is 14 residues long. V dropped 2 bases and J dropped 0 bases, with 7 bases sitting between them. The germline gives CDR1 KGHSH, CDR2 LQKENI. Here the CDR3 DNA reads TGTGCCAGCTCACCAGAGATGATGAACACTGAAGCTTTCTTT. Amino acid sequence: CASSPEMMNTEAFF.

This clone was seen more than once but under ten times. The chain employs TRBV5-1 and TRBJ2-7, with 14 bases identical to TRBD2. V shed 3 bases and J 2 bases; nucleotides not matched to a gene: 4. CDR3 length: 16 residues. CDR1 SGHRS and CDR2 YFSETQ come from the germline V gene. In DNA form, the CDR3 reads TGCGCCAGCAGCTCCGGGACTAGCGGGAGTACCTACGAGCAGTACTTC. As protein: CASSSGTSGSTYEQYF.

The chain recombines TRBV9 with TRBJ2-5; 8 nucleotides line up with TRBD2. From germline, CDR1 is SGDLS and CDR2 YYNGEE. CDR3 length equals 13 residues. V dropped 2 bases and J dropped 5; count of bases not matched to a gene: 2. CDR3 in DNA: TGTGCCAGCAGCGTTAGCGGGAAGGAGACCCAGTACTTC. This encodes CASSVSGKETQYF.

This rearrangement joins TRBV6-5 to TRBJ1-1; D may be TRBD1 (5 bases). The CDR3 spans 12 residues. V was trimmed by 2 bases and J by 8 bases, leaving 9 bases between them. Germline V gene lookup returns CDR1 MNHEY and CDR2 SVGAGI. The CDR3 spells CASSYGTTEAFF. The CDR3 nucleotides read TGTGCCAGCAGTTACGGGACTACGGAAGCTTTCTTT.